This T cell receptor (beta chain) is drawn from a study of blood T cell repertoires in COVID-19. Across the whole study: The samples span acute and convalescent COVID-19 from the United States, Italy and Spain. Nucleic acid was either cDNA or gDNA, and it came from T cells, B-cell-depleted T cells, or PBMCs.

The CDR3 has 16 amino acids. Germline V gene sequence: CDR1 LNHDA, CDR2 SQIVND (reference sequence). V shed 8 bases and J 5 bases; nucleotides not matched to a gene: 13. In the authors' workflow: Estimation of nucleated cell counts relied on the amplification of reference gene primers. TCRdb keeps only in-frame clones here, not all; method: immunoSEQ multiplex PCR. That table gives V, J and clone size, and the DNA gave D and trimming. The sample lists around 300,000 clones; roughly 85% were seen once. This clone appeared a single time. The sample was peripheral blood. The chain uses TRBV19 and TRBJ1-5; 9 bases map to TRBD1. This sequence was found in a human donor in a cohort sampled during active COVID-19. The CDR3 DNA follows: TGTGCCAGTCTCACCCCGAGGGGACAGGGTGATCAGCCCCAGCATTTT. It translates to CASLTPRGQGDQPQHF.